This T cell receptor beta chain was documented in a study of T-cell reconstitution after alpha-beta-depleted transplantation in children (dated by TCRdb to about 2016). Some background on the complete study: Using TCR repertoire profiling, the study followed T-cell immune reconstitution in a quantitative way in children after TCRalphabeta/CD19-depleted allogeneic hematopoietic cell transplantation.

What the authors observed across the whole study: Apparently early alphabetaT-cell count recovery about two months after transplant reportedly relied on only several hundred rapidly expanded clones derived from non-depleted graft cells. Over the following months the frequencies of hyperexpanded clones went down, and after one year T-cell counts and TCRbeta diversity were mostly credited to newly produced T cells. In some patients, high TCRbeta diversity at day 60 was attributed to recipient T cells and intrathymic progenitors that had survived conditioning.

To note about this clonotype: Which antigen it targets is not known. No base-level quality is on record; no much larger clone is a single base apart.

The treatment or condition label, as the study defines it: allogeneic hematopoietic cell transplantation with graft depleted of TCRalphabeta T cells and CD19 B cells. The transplant recipients were children given TCRalphabeta/CD19-depleted allogeneic hematopoietic cell grafts. As encoded in the germline V gene, CDR1 is KGHDR while CDR2 is SFDVKD. V and J lose 0 bases and 8 bases, and a span of 7 bases separates them. The CDR3 contains 13 residues, cysteine and phenylalanine counted. The CDR3 DNA has 39 bases and is translated from base 1. The library was made by PCR. The sample was run on an Illumina HiSeq 2500. TCR library preparation used molecular barcoding, with unique molecular identifiers applied to normalize quantification of the TCRbeta repertoire. Starting from the raw public reads, TCRdb applied fastp trimming at Q25, assembled clones with MiXCR and retained in-frame beta chains. Every distinct CDR3 protein forms one entry, paired with its most common genes and DNA. For this sample there are about 110,000 distinct CDR3 sequences; 5.5% to 6.5% appear just once. 20% to 25% of the sample belongs to the ten largest clones.

Sample: PBMCs, mostly from graft donor cells, taken 360 days after TCRalphabeta/CD19-depleted stem cell transplant. The sequence derives from a male patient under 10 years old who had a stem cell transplant for acute lymphoblastic leukemia, so the T cells may come from the graft donor. The V gene is TRBV24-1 and the J gene is TRBJ2-4; the D gene remains uncertain. DNA sequence: TGTGCCACCAGTGATTTGCGAGTAGACATTCAGTACTTC. It translates to CATSDLRVDIQYF.